The 7 T cell receptor beta chains presented below share a single source sample, sequenced in a study of T cells after yellow fever vaccination. TCRdb passed the 5' RACE reads through MiXCR, listing each CDR3 protein once. The sample records roughly 340,000 distinct CDR3 sequences, 4% being singletons. This specimen consisted of PBMCs, obtained 5 days after the yellow fever booster vaccination. These receptors were collected from a man aged 18 to 35 who received the YFV17D yellow fever vaccine.

V is TRBV27 and J is TRBJ2-1; D perhaps matches TRBD2 (7 bases). Trimming stripped 2 bases from V and 9 bases from J, with 20 bases between. Germline loops: CDR1 MNHEY, CDR2 SMNVEV (reference sequence). The length of the CDR3 is 16 residues. The CDR3 is CASSLSSGGGRSEQFF. Written as DNA, the CDR3 is TGTGCCAGCAGTTTAAGTAGTGGGGGGGGGCGTAGTGAGCAGTTCTTC.

This sequence joins TRBV29-1 and TRBJ1-2; weak D call: TRBD1 (6 bases). The germline gives CDR1 SQVTM, CDR2 ANQGSEA. The CDR3 totals 14 residues. Trimming removed 6 bases from V and 4 bases from J, with 18 bases in between. DNA for the CDR3: TGCAGCGTCGCGAACCTCGACAGGACCTATGGCTACACCTTC. It yields the protein CSVANLDRTYGYTF.

This clonotype was found many times. The chain carries TRBV4-1 and TRBJ1-4; D perhaps matches TRBD1 (5 bases). V was shortened by 0 bases and J by 8 bases, with 16 bases between the two germline ends. The germline CDR1 and CDR2 sequences are MGHRA and YSYEKL. CDR3 length: 16 residues. CDR3 sequence: CASSQDSPQGWEKLFF. The CDR3, as DNA: TGCGCCAGCAGCCAAGATAGTCCGCAGGGTTGGGAAAAACTGTTTTTT.

A few counts support this clonotype. The V call is TRBV20-1, the J call TRBJ2-3, with 9 bases fitting TRBD1. The CDR3 runs to 18 residues. The V gene's germline CDR1 is DFQATT and CDR2 SNEGSKA (reference sequence). The V and J ends lost 3 bases and 2 bases, in that order; junction bases with no gene match: 15. The DNA for the CDR3 is TGCAGTGCTAGGGATAATGTTAGGGACAGGGCAATCACAGATACGCAGTATTTT. Amino acids: CSARDNVRDRAITDTQYF.

The CDR3 region is CASMGRGYGANVLTF. CDR3 DNA sequence: TGTGCCAGCATGGGGCGGGGATATGGGGCCAACGTCCTGACTTTC. The chain combines TRBV12-3 or TRBV12-4 with TRBJ2-6; a weak D match, TRBD2 (6 bases). V was cut by 7 bases and J by 3 bases, with 13 bases left in between. This CDR3 is built from 15 residues.

This chain joins TRBV20-1 and TRBJ2-3, with a possible D match to TRBD2 (7 bases). The ends were cut back, 3 bases at V and 1 base at J, with 8 bases in the middle. This CDR3 is built from 13 residues. Germline V gene data show CDR1 as DFQATT and CDR2 as SNEGSKA (reference sequence). The CDR3 DNA reads as TGCAGTGCTAGGCGGGGGCGCACAGATACGCAGTATTTT. Its translation: CSARRGRTDTQYF.

This clonotype occurred once. A junction end diverges from the germline sequence, so it may reflect a read error. V gene TRBV4-2 combines with J gene TRBJ2-1, with 7 bases aligning to TRBD2. The CDR3 has 16 amino acids. The germline gives CDR1 LGHNA, CDR2 YNFKEQ. The CDR3 here is CASSPGGRYYYTEQFF. The CDR3 DNA sequence: TGTGCCAGCAGTCCGGGGGGAAGGTATTACTACACTGAGCAGTTCTTC.